These T cell receptor beta chains were read from a single sample in a study of identical twins. TCRdb reprocessed the 5' RACE reads with MiXCR, giving one entry per CDR3 protein. Of 1.5 million to 2 million distinct CDR3 sequences in the sample, around 29% are singletons; the top ten hold approximately 0.25%. Sequenced sample: cord blood. The origin of the receptors is a newborn girl in good health. CDR3s include the opening cysteine and the closing phenylalanine or tryptophan. The order of the fields is D gene, V gene, J gene, clone size, CDR3 DNA, CDR3 protein. A D gene is named only where the DNA matches it firmly. Clone size is shown for a subset of rows, as once, few, many or a class of expanded clone.

NA	TRBV4-1	TRBJ2-7	once	TGCGCCAGCAGCCAAGTCGCCCGACAAATCGGGGACAATGAGCAGTACTTC	CASSQVARQIGDNEQYF
NA	TRBV12-3/TRBV12-4	TRBJ1-2	few	TGTGCCAGCAGTGGGGCCCCAGGTTACGATGGCTACACCTTC	CASSGAPGYDGYTF
NA	TRBV12-3/TRBV12-4	TRBJ1-6	few	TGTGCCAGCATTCGGGAGGTTGCAAGCTCCTATAATTCACCCCTCCACTTT	CASIREVASSYNSPLHF
TRBD1	TRBV2	TRBJ1-2	NA	TGTGCCGGAGCCGGGACAGGGGGCCATGGCTACACCTTC	CAGAGTGGHGYTF
NA	TRBV5-1	TRBJ1-4	NA	TGCGCCAGCAGCTTGGACGGCCCCGAAAAACTGTTTTTT	CASSLDGPEKLFF
NA	TRBV10-3	TRBJ2-7	many	TGTGCCATCAGTGCGGTCCTCCGGGGCGCCTACGAGCAGTACTTC	CAISAVLRGAYEQYF
NA	TRBV9	TRBJ2-3	few	TGTGCCAGCAGCGTGGGGGGCGGCATCACAGATACGCAGTATTTT	CASSVGGGITDTQYF
TRBD1	TRBV20-1	TRBJ2-3	few	TGCAGTGCTAGTATACCGGACAGGGTTACAGATACGCAGTATTTT	CSASIPDRVTDTQYF
NA	TRBV20-1	TRBJ2-3	many	TGCAGTGCTTCCCGCCAGACCAGCACAGATACGCAGTATTTT	CSASRQTSTDTQYF
NA	TRBV10-3	TRBJ1-1	NA	TGTGCCATCAGTGCACGAGGACAACACTTCAACACTGAAGCTTTCTTT	CAISARGQHFNTEAFF
TRBD2	TRBV20-1	TRBJ2-3	NA	TGCAGTGCTAGACGCCCTTGGGGACTACCTACAGATACGCAGTATTTT	CSARRPWGLPTDTQYF
NA	TRBV12-3/TRBV12-4	TRBJ2-1	NA	TGTGCCAGCAGTCGACAGGACTCCTACAATGAGCAGTTCTTC	CASSRQDSYNEQFF